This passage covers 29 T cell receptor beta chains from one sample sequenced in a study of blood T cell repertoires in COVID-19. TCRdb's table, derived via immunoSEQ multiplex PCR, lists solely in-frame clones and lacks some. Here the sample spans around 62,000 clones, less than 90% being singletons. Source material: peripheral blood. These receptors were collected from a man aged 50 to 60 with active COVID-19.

The CDR3 sequence: CASSGIREPQHF. CDR3 bases: TGTGCCAGCAGTGGTATTCGGGAGCCCCAGCATTTT. This chain joins TRBV2 and TRBJ1-5, with D unclear. The V and J ends lost 4 bases and 8 bases respectively, with 9 bases between them. Per the germline V gene, CDR1 is SNHLY and CDR2 is FYNNEI. The length of the CDR3 is 12 residues. Full variable domain (remainder filled in from reference TRBV2 and TRBJ1-5): EPEVTQTPSHQVTQMGQEVILRCVPISNHLYFYWYRQILGQKVEFLVSFYNNEISEKSEIFDDQFSVERPDGSNFTLKIRSTKLEDSAMYFCASSGIREPQHFGDGTRLSIL.

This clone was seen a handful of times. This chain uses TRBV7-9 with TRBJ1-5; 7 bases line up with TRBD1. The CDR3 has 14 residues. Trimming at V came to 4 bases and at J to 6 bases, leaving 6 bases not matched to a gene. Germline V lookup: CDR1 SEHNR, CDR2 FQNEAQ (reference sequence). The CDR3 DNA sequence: TGTGCCAGCAGCTCTTCAGGGGGGCCTCAGCCCCAGCATTTT. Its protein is CASSSSGGPQPQHF.

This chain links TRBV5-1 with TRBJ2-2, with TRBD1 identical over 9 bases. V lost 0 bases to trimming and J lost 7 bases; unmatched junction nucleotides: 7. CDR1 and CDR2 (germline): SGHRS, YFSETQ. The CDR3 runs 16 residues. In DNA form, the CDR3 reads TGCGCCAGCAGCTTGGAACAGGGGGCGCATGGCGGGGAGCTGTTTTTT. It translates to CASSLEQGAHGGELFF.

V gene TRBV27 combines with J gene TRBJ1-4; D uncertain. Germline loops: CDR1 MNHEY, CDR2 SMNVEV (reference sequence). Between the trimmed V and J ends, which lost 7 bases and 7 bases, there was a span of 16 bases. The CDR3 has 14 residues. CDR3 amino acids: CASTSRPGSEKLFF. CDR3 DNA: TGTGCCAGCACCTCCCGACCGGGGTCTGAAAAACTGTTTTTT.

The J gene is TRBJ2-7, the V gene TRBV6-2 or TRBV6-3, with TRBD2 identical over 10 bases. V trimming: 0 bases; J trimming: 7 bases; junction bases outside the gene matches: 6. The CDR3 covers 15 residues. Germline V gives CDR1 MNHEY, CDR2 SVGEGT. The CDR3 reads CASSYSASGGPEQYF. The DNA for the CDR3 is TGTGCCAGCAGTTACTCAGCTAGCGGGGGCCCGGAGCAGTACTTC.

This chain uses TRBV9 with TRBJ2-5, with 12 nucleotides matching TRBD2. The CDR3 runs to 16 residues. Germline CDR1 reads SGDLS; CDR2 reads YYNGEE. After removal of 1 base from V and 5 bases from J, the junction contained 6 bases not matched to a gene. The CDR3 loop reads CASSVTTSGGTETQYF. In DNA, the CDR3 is TGTGCCAGCAGCGTAACTACTAGCGGGGGGACGGAGACCCAGTACTTC.

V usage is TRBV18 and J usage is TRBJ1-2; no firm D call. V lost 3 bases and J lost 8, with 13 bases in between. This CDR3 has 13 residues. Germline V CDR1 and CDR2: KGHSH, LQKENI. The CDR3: CASSPDGSGGYTF. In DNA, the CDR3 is TGTGCCAGCTCACCGGACGGATCGGGAGGCTACACCTTC.

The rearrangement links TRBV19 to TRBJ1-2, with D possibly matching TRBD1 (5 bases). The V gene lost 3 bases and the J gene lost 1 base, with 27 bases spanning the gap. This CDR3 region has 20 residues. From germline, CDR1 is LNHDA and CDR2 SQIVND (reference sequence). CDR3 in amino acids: CASSMAPWGGEASFNYGYTF. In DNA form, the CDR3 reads TGTGCCAGTAGTATGGCCCCTTGGGGAGGGGAGGCCTCCTTTAACTATGGCTACACCTTC.

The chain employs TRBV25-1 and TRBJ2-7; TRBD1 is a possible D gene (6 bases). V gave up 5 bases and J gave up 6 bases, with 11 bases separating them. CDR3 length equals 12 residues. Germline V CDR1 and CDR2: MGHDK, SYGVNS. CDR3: CASSPGQLEQYF. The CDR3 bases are TGTGCCAGCAGTCCCGGACAGCTCGAGCAGTACTTC.

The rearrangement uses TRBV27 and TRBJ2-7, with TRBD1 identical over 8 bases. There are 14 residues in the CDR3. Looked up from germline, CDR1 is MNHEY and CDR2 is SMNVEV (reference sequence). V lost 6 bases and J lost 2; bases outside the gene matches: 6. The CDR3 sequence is CASRPDRGPYEQYF. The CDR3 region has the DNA TGTGCCAGCAGACCAGACAGGGGCCCCTACGAGCAGTACTTC.

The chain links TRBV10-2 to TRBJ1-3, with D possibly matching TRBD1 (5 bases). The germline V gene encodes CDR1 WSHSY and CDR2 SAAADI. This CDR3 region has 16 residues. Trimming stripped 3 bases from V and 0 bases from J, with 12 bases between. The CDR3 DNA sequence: TGCGCCAGCAGTGATGGGGGACTTGGCTCTGGAAACACCATATATTTT. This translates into CASSDGGLGSGNTIYF.

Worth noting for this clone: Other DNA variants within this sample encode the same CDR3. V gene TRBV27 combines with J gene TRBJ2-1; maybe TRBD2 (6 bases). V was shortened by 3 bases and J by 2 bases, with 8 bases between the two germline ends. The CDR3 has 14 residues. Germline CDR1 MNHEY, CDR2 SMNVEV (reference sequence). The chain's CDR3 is CASSLRGPYNEQFF. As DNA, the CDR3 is TGTGCCAGCAGTTTGCGGGGTCCCTACAATGAGCAGTTCTTC.

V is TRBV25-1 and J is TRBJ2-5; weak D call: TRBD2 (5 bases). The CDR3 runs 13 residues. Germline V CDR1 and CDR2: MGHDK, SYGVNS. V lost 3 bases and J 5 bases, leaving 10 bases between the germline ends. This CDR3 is CASSDGRGETQYF. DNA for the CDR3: TGTGCCAGCAGTGACGGCCGCGGGGAGACCCAGTACTTC. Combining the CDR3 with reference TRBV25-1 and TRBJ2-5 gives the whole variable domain EADIYQTPRYLVIGTGKKITLECSQTMGHDKMYWYQQDPGMELHLIHYSYGVNSTEKGDLSSESTVSRIRTEHFPLTLESARPSHTSQYLCASSDGRGETQYFGPGTRLLVL.

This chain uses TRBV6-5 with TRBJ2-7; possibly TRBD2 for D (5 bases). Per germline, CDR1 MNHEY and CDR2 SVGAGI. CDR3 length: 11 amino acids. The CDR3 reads CATERAYEQYF. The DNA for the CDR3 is TGTGCGACGGAGAGGGCCTACGAGCAGTACTTC.

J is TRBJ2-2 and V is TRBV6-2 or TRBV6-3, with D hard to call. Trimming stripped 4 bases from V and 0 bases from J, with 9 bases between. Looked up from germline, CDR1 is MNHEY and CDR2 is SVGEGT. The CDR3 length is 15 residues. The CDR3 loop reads CASSSRTPNTGELFF. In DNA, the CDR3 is TGTGCCAGCAGTTCTCGAACACCGAACACCGGGGAGCTGTTTTTT.

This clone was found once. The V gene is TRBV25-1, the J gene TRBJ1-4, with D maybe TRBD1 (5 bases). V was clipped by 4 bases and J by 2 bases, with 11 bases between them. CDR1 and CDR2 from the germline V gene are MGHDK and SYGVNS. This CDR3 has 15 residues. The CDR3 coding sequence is TGTGCCAGCAGTGTTCAGGGATGGACTAATGAAAAACTGTTTTTT. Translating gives CASSVQGWTNEKLFF.

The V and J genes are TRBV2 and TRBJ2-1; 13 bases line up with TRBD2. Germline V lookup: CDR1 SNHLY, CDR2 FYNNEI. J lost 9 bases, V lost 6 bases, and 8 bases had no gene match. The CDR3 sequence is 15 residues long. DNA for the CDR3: TGTGCCAGCAGCTCGGGACTAGCGGGATTCTTTGAGCAGTTCTTC. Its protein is CASSSGLAGFFEQFF.

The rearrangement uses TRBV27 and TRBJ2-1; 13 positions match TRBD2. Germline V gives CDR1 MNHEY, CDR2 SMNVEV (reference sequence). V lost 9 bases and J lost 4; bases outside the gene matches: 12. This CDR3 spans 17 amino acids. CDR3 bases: TGTGCCAGTGCTTCCGGACTAGCGGGAGTGGGATACAATGAGCAGTTCTTC. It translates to CASASGLAGVGYNEQFF.

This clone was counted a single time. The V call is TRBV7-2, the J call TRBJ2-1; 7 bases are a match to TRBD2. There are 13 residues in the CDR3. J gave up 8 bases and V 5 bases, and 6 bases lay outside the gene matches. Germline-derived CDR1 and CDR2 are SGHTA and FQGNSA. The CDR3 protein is CASSPGLVDEQFF. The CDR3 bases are TGTGCCAGCAGCCCCGGACTAGTCGATGAGCAGTTCTTC.

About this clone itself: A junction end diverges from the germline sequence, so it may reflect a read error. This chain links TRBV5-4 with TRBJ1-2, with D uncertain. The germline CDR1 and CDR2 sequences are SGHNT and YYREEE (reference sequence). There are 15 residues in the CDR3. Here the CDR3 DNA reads TGTGCCAGCAGCTCCAACGCTGGGTCTAACTATGACTACACCTTC. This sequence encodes CASSSNAGSNYDYTF.

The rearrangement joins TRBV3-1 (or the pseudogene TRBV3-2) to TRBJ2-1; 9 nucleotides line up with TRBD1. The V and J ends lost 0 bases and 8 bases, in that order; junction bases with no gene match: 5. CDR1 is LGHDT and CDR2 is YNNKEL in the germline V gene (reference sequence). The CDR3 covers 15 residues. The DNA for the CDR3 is TGTGCCAGCAGCCAAGATCGGACAGGGGTACATGAGCAGTTCTTC. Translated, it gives CASSQDRTGVHEQFF.

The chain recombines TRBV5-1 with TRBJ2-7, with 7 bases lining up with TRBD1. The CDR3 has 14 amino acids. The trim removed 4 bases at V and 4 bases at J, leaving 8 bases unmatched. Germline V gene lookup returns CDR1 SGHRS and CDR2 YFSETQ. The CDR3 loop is CASSPGTVMYEQYF. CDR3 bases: TGCGCCAGCAGCCCCGGGACAGTTATGTACGAGCAGTACTTC.

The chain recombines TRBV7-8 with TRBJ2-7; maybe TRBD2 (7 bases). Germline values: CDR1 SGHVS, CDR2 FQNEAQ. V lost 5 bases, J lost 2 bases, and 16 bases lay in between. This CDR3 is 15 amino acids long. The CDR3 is CASSLGGLVAYEQYF. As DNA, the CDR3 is TGTGCCAGCAGCCTCGGGGGGCTAGTAGCCTACGAGCAGTACTTC.

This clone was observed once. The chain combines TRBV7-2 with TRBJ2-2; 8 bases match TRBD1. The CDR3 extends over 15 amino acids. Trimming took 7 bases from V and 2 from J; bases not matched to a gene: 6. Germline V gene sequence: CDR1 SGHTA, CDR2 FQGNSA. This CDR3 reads CASKGQGPNTGELFF. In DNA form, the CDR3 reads TGTGCCAGCAAAGGACAGGGACCTAACACCGGGGAGCTGTTTTTT.

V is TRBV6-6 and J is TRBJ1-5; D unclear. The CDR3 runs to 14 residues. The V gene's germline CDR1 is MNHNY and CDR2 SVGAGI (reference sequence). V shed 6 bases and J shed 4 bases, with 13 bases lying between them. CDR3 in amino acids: CASSPDKVNQPQHF. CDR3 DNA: TGTGCCAGCAGCCCCGACAAGGTAAATCAGCCCCAGCATTTT.

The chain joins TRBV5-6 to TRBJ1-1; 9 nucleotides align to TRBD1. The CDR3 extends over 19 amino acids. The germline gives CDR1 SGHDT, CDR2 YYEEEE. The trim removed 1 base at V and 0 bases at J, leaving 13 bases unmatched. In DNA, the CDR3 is TGTGCCAGCAGCTTGAACGGTGGGACAGGGCCTTTCATGAACACTGAAGCTTTCTTT. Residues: CASSLNGGTGPFMNTEAFF.

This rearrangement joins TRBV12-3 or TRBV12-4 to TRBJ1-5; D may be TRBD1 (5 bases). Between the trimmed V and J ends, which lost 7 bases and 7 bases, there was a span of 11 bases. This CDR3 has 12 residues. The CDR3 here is CASTFAGQPQHF. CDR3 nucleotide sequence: TGTGCCAGCACCTTTGCAGGGCAGCCCCAGCATTTT.

CDR3 bases: TGTGCCACCAGCAGAGATTTGACAGGGATCTATGGCTACACCTTC. It specifies CATSRDLTGIYGYTF. The J gene is TRBJ1-2, the V gene TRBV15; TRBD1 agrees at 7 bases. The J segment lost 4 bases and the V segment lost 0 bases, leaving 5 bases of the junction unmatched. The CDR3 is 15 residues long. Germline V gene lookup returns CDR1 LNHNV and CDR2 YYDKDF (reference sequence). The whole variable domain, filled in from reference TRBV15 and TRBJ1-2, reads DAMVIQNPRYQVTQFGKPVTLSCSQTLNHNVMYWYQQKSSQAPKLLFHYYDKDFNNEADTPDNFQSRRPNTSFCFLDIRSPGLGDTAMYLCATSRDLTGIYGYTFGSGTRLTVV.

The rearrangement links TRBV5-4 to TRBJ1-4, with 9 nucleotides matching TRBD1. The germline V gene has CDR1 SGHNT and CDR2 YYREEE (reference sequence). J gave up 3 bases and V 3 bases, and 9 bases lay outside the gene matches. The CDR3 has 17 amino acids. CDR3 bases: TGTGCCAGCAGCTCGCGTCGGGACAGGGAATCTAATGAAAAACTGTTTTTT. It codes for CASSSRRDRESNEKLFF.